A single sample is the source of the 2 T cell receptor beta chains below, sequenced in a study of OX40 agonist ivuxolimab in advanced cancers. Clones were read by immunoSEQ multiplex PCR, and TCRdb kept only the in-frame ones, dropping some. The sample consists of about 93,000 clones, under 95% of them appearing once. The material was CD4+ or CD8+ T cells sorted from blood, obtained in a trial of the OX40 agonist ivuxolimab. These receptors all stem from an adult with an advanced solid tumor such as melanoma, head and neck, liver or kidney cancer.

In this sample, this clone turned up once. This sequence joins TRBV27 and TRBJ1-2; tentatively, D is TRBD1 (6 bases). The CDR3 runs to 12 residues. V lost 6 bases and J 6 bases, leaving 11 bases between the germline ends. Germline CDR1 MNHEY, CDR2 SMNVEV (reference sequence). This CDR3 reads CASSEQGHGYTF. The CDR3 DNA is TGTGCCAGCAGCGAACAGGGTCATGGCTACACCTTC.

The CDR3 coding sequence is TGTGCCAGCAGTGCGTACCTTGGGGTAGGGCAGCCCCAGCATTTT. It translates to CASSAYLGVGQPQHF. The chain links TRBV6-5 to TRBJ1-5, with no clear D. Trimming pared 5 bases from V and 7 bases from J, leaving 18 bases between. The CDR3 totals 15 residues. Germline assignment: CDR1 MNHEY and CDR2 SVGAGI.